This entry features one T cell receptor beta chain sequence. This specimen comes from a study of OX40 agonist ivuxolimab in advanced cancers. On the study more broadly: Patients got intravenous ivuxolimab at 0.01 to 10 mg/kg every 2 weeks.

The V gene's germline CDR1 is MGHRA and CDR2 YSYEKL. The CDR3 contains 16 residues. The germline V and J ends were trimmed by 0 bases and 1 base, with 10 bases remaining between them. Method: immunoSEQ multiplex PCR; TCRdb's copy keeps in-frame clones and lacks some. Among around 66,000 clones listed, 65% to 85% were seen once. This TCR was recovered from an adult with an advanced solid tumor such as melanoma, head and neck, liver or kidney cancer. Material: CD4+ or CD8+ T cells sorted from blood, obtained in a trial of the OX40 agonist ivuxolimab. The chain joins TRBV4-1 to TRBJ1-5, with TRBD1 as a possible D gene (6 bases). Here the CDR3 DNA reads TGCGCCAGCAGCCAAGATTTCAGGGGAAGCAATCAGCCCCAGCATTTT. It yields the protein CASSQDFRGSNQPQHF.